Below, 25 T cell receptor beta chains from the same sample are listed, as sequenced in a study of shared T cell receptors in the human thymus. Profiled with immunoSEQ multiplex PCR; TCRdb holds only in-frame clones, not every one. Of 500,000 to 850,000 clones listed, more than 75% are singletons. In addition, the sample was reused for a study of human thymus T cells.

The specimen was thymocytes. These receptors came from a boy younger than two with a congenital heart defect.

This rearrangement joins TRBV5-1 to TRBJ2-7, with a weak D call TRBD2 (7 bases). V lost 7 bases, J lost 3 bases, and 14 bases lay in between. The V gene's germline CDR1 is SGHRS and CDR2 YFSETQ. This CDR3 comprises 13 residues. Written as DNA, the CDR3 is TGCGCCAGCCGGAGGGGGGGTAACTACGAGCAGTACTTC. This sequence encodes CASRRGGNYEQYF.

The J gene is TRBJ2-3, the V gene TRBV7-9; tentatively, D is TRBD1 (6 bases). This CDR3 comprises 16 residues. V lost 4 bases, J lost 2 bases, and 16 bases lay in between. Per the germline V gene, CDR1 is SEHNR and CDR2 is FQNEAQ (reference sequence). CDR3 coding DNA: TGTGCCAGCAGCTCACAGGGACCCTTTCTCACAGATACGCAGTATTTT. Translated, it gives CASSSQGPFLTDTQYF.

This clone appeared once. V gene TRBV29-1 combines with J gene TRBJ2-1; 7 nucleotides align to TRBD2. The junction had 12 bases not matched to a gene; V was cut back by 2 bases and J by 5 bases. The CDR3 length is 16 residues. Germline CDR1 and CDR2: SQVTM and ANQGSEA. The CDR3 loop is CSVERPRGSIHNEQFF. The CDR3 nucleotides are TGCAGCGTTGAAAGGCCCCGCGGGAGCATCCACAATGAGCAGTTCTTC.

The genes are TRBV19 and TRBJ1-1; 7 bases are shared with TRBD1. After removal of 4 bases from V and 0 bases from J, the junction contained 17 bases not matched to a gene. The CDR3 is 19 residues long. Germline values: CDR1 LNHDA, CDR2 SQIVND (reference sequence). The CDR3 nucleotides read TGTGCCAGTAGTACCAACCACTCGACAGGGAGTGGGGTGAACACTGAAGCTTTCTTT. Translated, it gives CASSTNHSTGSGVNTEAFF.

The V call is TRBV7-9, the J call TRBJ2-3, with 7 bases fitting TRBD1. CDR1 and CDR2 (germline): SEHNR, FQNEAQ (reference sequence). This CDR3 has 19 amino acids. V trimming: 3 bases; J trimming: 2 bases; junction bases outside the gene matches: 17. CDR3 sequence (DNA): TGTGCCAGCAGCTTGAGGCAAGGGGGACAGAGTACTCTCACAGATACGCAGTATTTT. Residues: CASSLRQGGQSTLTDTQYF.

The genes are TRBV27 and TRBJ2-7, with 9 bases identical to TRBD2. Looked up from germline, CDR1 is MNHEY and CDR2 is SMNVEV (reference sequence). The V and J ends lost 8 bases and 2 bases, in that order; junction bases with no gene match: 4. CDR3 size: 13 residues. The CDR3 spells CASGLAKTYEQYF. CDR3 bases: TGTGCCAGCGGACTAGCGAAAACCTACGAGCAGTACTTC.

This chain links TRBV4-3 with TRBJ1-6, with 7 bases fitting TRBD1. The CDR3 runs to 15 residues. Germline CDR1 LGHNA, CDR2 YSLEER. V lost 0 bases, J lost 9 bases, and 5 bases stayed unmatched. The CDR3 bases are TGCGCCAGCAGCCAAGAAGAGGGACAGCTTTCACCCCTCCACTTT. Protein: CASSQEEGQLSPLHF.

The chain is built from TRBV2 and TRBJ2-5, with 7 positions matching TRBD2. This CDR3 spans 15 amino acids. V shed 4 bases and J 1 base; nucleotides not matched to a gene: 6. Germline CDR1 and CDR2: SNHLY and FYNNEI. CDR3 in DNA: TGTGCCAGCAGTGCTCGACTAGCCCCCCAAGAGACCCAGTACTTC. This translates into CASSARLAPQETQYF.

The chain has TRBV18 and TRBJ2-5; TRBD2 aligns across 11 bases. The germline V gene encodes CDR1 KGHSH and CDR2 LQKENI. This CDR3 is 22 amino acids long. V lost 1 base and J lost 2; bases outside the gene matches: 21. In nucleotides, the CDR3 is TGTGCCAGCTCACCACGTAAACCATTTCTAGCGGGAGGACACATACGTCAAGAGACCCAGTACTTC. It is translated as CASSPRKPFLAGGHIRQETQYF.

The count of this clone is one. The J gene is TRBJ2-6, the V gene TRBV4-3; D is possibly TRBD1 (5 bases). Trimming removed 0 bases from V and 4 bases from J, with 16 bases in between. Looked up from germline, CDR1 is LGHNA and CDR2 is YSLEER. The length of the CDR3 is 18 residues. CDR3 loop: CASSQEEQGGIGANVLTF. CDR3 DNA sequence: TGCGCCAGCAGCCAAGAGGAGCAGGGTGGGATAGGGGCCAACGTCCTGACTTTC.

This chain joins TRBV5-6 and TRBJ2-1; tentative D call: TRBD2 (6 bases). Per the germline V gene, CDR1 is SGHDT and CDR2 is YYEEEE. Trimming removed 3 bases from V and 3 bases from J, with 10 bases in between. CDR3 length: 14 residues. The CDR3 DNA follows: TGTGCCAGCAGCTCCGGGACTCTCTACAATGAGCAGTTCTTC. Its protein product is CASSSGTLYNEQFF.

The chain has TRBV5-5 and TRBJ2-7; 10 bases match TRBD2. V was clipped by 0 bases and J by 1 base; unmatched bases: 7. Germline loops: CDR1 SGHKS, CDR2 YYEKEE (reference sequence). The length of the CDR3 is 17 residues. The CDR3 region is CASSLEVAGGLSYEQYF. For the CDR3, the DNA is TGTGCCAGCAGCTTGGAGGTAGCGGGGGGTCTATCCTACGAGCAGTACTTC. Full variable domain (missing parts from reference TRBV5-5 and TRBJ2-7): DAGVTQSPTHLIKTRGQQVTLRCSPISGHKSVSWYQQVLGQGPQFIFQYYEKEERGRGNFPDRFSARQFPNYSSELNVNALLLGDSALYLCASSLEVAGGLSYEQYFGPGTRLTVT.

This clone was observed a single time. The chain combines TRBV7-9 with TRBJ2-5; no definite D call. The V end lost 0 bases, the J end lost 5 bases, and 7 bases lay between the germline ends. CDR1 and CDR2 (germline): SEHNR, FQNEAQ (reference sequence). This CDR3 has 13 amino acids. CDR3 amino acids: CASSLARWETQYF. The CDR3 DNA sequence: TGTGCCAGCAGCTTAGCGCGGTGGGAGACCCAGTACTTC.

The table lists this clone with a count of one. The chain links TRBV5-4 to TRBJ2-2, with D possibly being TRBD1 (6 bases). V was shortened by 4 bases and J by 1 base, with 17 bases between the two germline ends. Germline CDR1 reads SGHNT; CDR2 reads YYREEE (reference sequence). This CDR3 is 17 amino acids long. The CDR3 DNA reads TGTGCCAGCAGCGAGAAGCCGGGACACTGGAACACCGGGGAGCTGTTTTTT. It translates to CASSEKPGHWNTGELFF.

The chain links TRBV5-6 to TRBJ1-2; D not certain. This CDR3 spans 15 amino acids. Germline-derived CDR1 and CDR2 are SGHDT and YYEEEE. V gave up 0 bases and J gave up 7 bases, with 16 bases separating them. CDR3 protein: CASSLEEDSFCGYTF. CDR3 sequence (DNA): TGTGCCAGCAGCTTGGAGGAGGATTCATTCTGTGGCTACACCTTC.

The count of this clone is one. The chain links TRBV6-1 to TRBJ2-3; TRBD2 matches 10 bases. Germline values: CDR1 MNHNS, CDR2 SASEGT. V shed 10 bases, J shed 0 bases, and the junction held 7 bases outside the gene matches. The CDR3 runs 15 residues. CDR3 protein: CATRSGGPSTDTQYF. The CDR3 coding sequence is TGTGCCACCCGTAGCGGGGGGCCTAGCACAGATACGCAGTATTTT.

V and J are TRBV7-9 and TRBJ2-7; D uncertain. The CDR3 is made up of 16 amino acids. In germline, CDR1 is SEHNR, CDR2 FQNEAQ (reference sequence). The V end was cut by 3 bases, the J end by 4 bases, with 19 bases between. CDR3 in DNA: TGTGCCAGCAGCTTCACACCCGGAGTAGTTCTATACGAGCAGTACTTC. It codes for CASSFTPGVVLYEQYF.

The chain carries TRBV6-5 and TRBJ2-7; the match to TRBD1 covers 7 bases. The V gene's germline CDR1 is MNHEY and CDR2 SVGAGI. The CDR3 runs to 11 residues. V was pared by 7 bases and J by 5 bases, with 2 bases of the junction left unmatched. The CDR3 loop is CASKGTDEQYF. The DNA of the CDR3 is TGTGCCAGCAAGGGGACAGACGAGCAGTACTTC.

The chain combines TRBV13 with TRBJ2-1; the match to TRBD2 covers 15 bases. V lost 4 bases to trimming and J lost 4 bases; unmatched junction nucleotides: 11. Germline V lookup: CDR1 PRHDT, CDR2 FYEKMQ (reference sequence). The CDR3 covers 19 residues. The CDR3 sequence: CASSSFPGLAGGGYNEQFF. In DNA, the CDR3 is TGTGCCAGCAGCTCGTTCCCGGGACTAGCGGGAGGCGGGTACAATGAGCAGTTCTTC.

The CDR3 coding sequence is TGTGCCAGTGCGGGACTAGCGGGCAACGAGCAGTACTTC. It yields the protein CASAGLAGNEQYF. The chain has TRBV19 and TRBJ2-7, with TRBD2 matching over 12 bases. The length of the CDR3 is 13 residues. Looked up from germline, CDR1 is LNHDA and CDR2 is SQIVND (reference sequence). V shed 8 bases, J shed 5 bases, and the junction held 4 bases outside the gene matches.

A single count supports this clone. The chain joins TRBV6-5 to TRBJ2-1, with unresolved D. V dropped 6 bases and J dropped 0 bases, with 12 bases sitting between them. The CDR3 runs 15 residues. Germline CDR1 is MNHEY and CDR2 is SVGAGI. The CDR3 DNA is TGTGCCAGCAGACCGAGACTGCGCTCCTACAATGAGCAGTTCTTC. This encodes CASRPRLRSYNEQFF.

The chain recombines TRBV19 with TRBJ2-7; D is ambiguous. V dropped 3 bases and J dropped 3 bases, with 12 bases sitting between them. The CDR3 consists of 14 residues. The germline CDR1 and CDR2 sequences are LNHDA and SQIVND (reference sequence). CDR3 in amino acids: CASSIGESSYEQYF. In nucleotides, the CDR3 is TGTGCCAGTAGTATCGGAGAAAGTAGCTACGAGCAGTACTTC.

This chain links TRBV5-1 with TRBJ2-7, with TRBD1 as a possible D gene (6 bases). Trimming removed 4 bases from V and 1 base from J, with 15 bases in between. This CDR3 has 15 residues. Germline values: CDR1 SGHRS, CDR2 YFSETQ. The CDR3 spells CASSPTGRASYEQYF. Written as DNA, the CDR3 is TGCGCCAGCAGCCCGACAGGCAGGGCATCCTACGAGCAGTACTTC.

This clone turned up a few times. Other nucleotide sequences from this sample produce the same CDR3. J is TRBJ1-2 and V is TRBV28; 9 bases map to TRBD1. The CDR3 runs to 14 residues. The J segment lost 2 bases and the V segment lost 2 bases, leaving 0 bases of the junction unmatched. The V gene's germline CDR1 is MDHEN and CDR2 SYDVKM. As DNA, the CDR3 is TGTGCCAGCAGTTTAGGGACAGGGAACTATGGCTACACCTTC. It yields the protein CASSLGTGNYGYTF.

This sequence joins TRBV4-1 and TRBJ1-5; 12 bases agree with TRBD1. The CDR3 consists of 20 residues. Losses at the gene ends were 1 base for V and 0 bases for J; bases not matched to a gene: 10. Germline lookup yields CDR1 MGHRA and CDR2 YSYEKL. CDR3 bases: TGCGCCAGCAGCCAAGGTTTAGGGACAGGGGGCCTGTTTAGCAATCAGCCCCAGCATTTT. It codes for CASSQGLGTGGLFSNQPQHF.